Reported below is one T cell receptor (beta chain). Its target is unknown. Per germline, CDR1 SEHNR and CDR2 FQNEAQ (reference sequence). This CDR3 region has 17 residues. This record belongs to a study of monozygotic twins with inflammatory bowel disease. There were around 3,500 ng of total RNA used for each TCR library. Reprocessing the 5' RACE reads, TCRdb reports a single entry for every CDR3 protein and omits DNA. The sample table includes roughly 140,000 distinct CDR3 sequences. Whole-study results and caveats: Diversity of TCRbeta measured by inverse Simpson was lower in IBD patients than in healthy co-twins.

The source is a human donor with ulcerative colitis or Crohn's disease, or a healthy co-twin of an affected twin (not recorded which). Sequenced material: blood. The genes are TRBV7-9 and TRBJ2-2; TCRdb returns TRBD2, unconfirmable since there is no DNA. CDR3 region: CASNLLAGALNTGELFF.